The clone carrying this T cell receptor (beta chain) was counted a few times. The antigen remains unidentified. TCRdb recomputed calls from the RT-PCR reads with MiXCR, one row per CDR3 protein. Altogether some 500,000 distinct CDR3 sequences are present, approximately 17% being singletons, with the ten largest covering roughly 3%. CDR1 is SGHTA and CDR2 is FQGNSA in the germline V gene. The CDR3 is 13 amino acids. Trimming removed 1 base at V and 9 bases at J, with 10 bases between. The source of the sample is a study of response to subunit inactivated influenza vaccine. The study's findings and limits: Authors suggested each seasonal flu vaccination may recruit only limited numbers of new T cells.

J is TRBJ1-5 and V is TRBV7-2; a weak D match, TRBD1 (5 bases). The starting material was CD4+ T cells sorted from PBMCs, obtained less than 30 months after vaccination. The origin of this receptor is a man between 50 and 75 years old who received an inactivated influenza vaccine. DNA of the CDR3: TGTGCCAGCAGCTTAGGGCAGGGAAGGCCCCAGCATTTT. Protein: CASSLGQGRPQHF.